The 27 T cell receptor beta chains reported below all come from one sample, sequenced in a study of blood T cell repertoires in COVID-19. This table comes from immunoSEQ multiplex PCR, and its TCRdb copy is limited to in-frame clones, with some not included. Seen here are under 250,000 clones, 80% to 85% observed once, and the top ten hold 4.5% to 6%. Sequenced material: peripheral blood. These receptors were obtained from a woman aged 60-75 years who had recovered from COVID-19.

The chain combines TRBV5-1 with TRBJ2-7; D perhaps matches TRBD2 (5 bases). The V and J ends lost 4 bases and 5 bases respectively, with 10 bases between them. The CDR3 contains 12 residues. Germline CDR1 is SGHRS and CDR2 is YFSETQ. As DNA, the CDR3 is TGCGCCAGCAGCCCTTCCGGGGACGAGCAGTACTTC. Translating gives CASSPSGDEQYF.

This clone appeared once. In DNA form, the CDR3 reads TGTGCCAGCAGCTTAGTGCTAGCGGGGGGCCGGGAGACCCAGTACTTC. It specifies CASSLVLAGGRETQYF. The V and J genes are TRBV7-9 and TRBJ2-5; 11 bases line up with TRBD2. Losses at the gene ends were 1 base for V and 5 bases for J; bases not matched to a gene: 6. The CDR3 contains 16 residues. The germline V gene has CDR1 SEHNR and CDR2 FQNEAQ (reference sequence).

The chain combines TRBV5-1 with TRBJ2-7; D gene ambiguous. Germline V gene lookup returns CDR1 SGHRS and CDR2 YFSETQ. V gave up 2 bases and J gave up 3 bases, with 15 bases separating them. The CDR3 totals 15 residues. The CDR3 reads CASSFRTARSYEQYF. Written as DNA, the CDR3 is TGCGCCAGCAGCTTTCGTACGGCTCGGAGCTACGAGCAGTACTTC.

The J gene is TRBJ1-6, the V gene TRBV19, with D possibly being TRBD1 (6 bases). CDR3 length equals 14 residues. Trimming took off 3 bases at V and 8 bases at J, with 11 bases between the two ends. CDR1 is LNHDA, CDR2 SQIVND, per germline (reference sequence). CDR3 in amino acids: CASSITGTHSPLHF. CDR3 DNA sequence: TGTGCCAGTAGTATTACAGGGACGCATTCACCCCTCCACTTT. Based on the CDR3 plus reference TRBV19 and TRBJ1-6, the full variable domain is DGGITQSPKYLFRKEGQNVTLSCEQNLNHDAMYWYRQDPGQGLRLIYYSQIVNDFQKGDIAEGYSVSREKKESFPLTVTSAQKNPTAFYLCASSITGTHSPLHFGNGTRLTVT.

This chain uses TRBV7-9 with TRBJ2-7, with TRBD1 identical over 10 bases. CDR1 SEHNR and CDR2 FQNEAQ come from the germline V gene (reference sequence). The V gene end was trimmed by 5 bases and the J gene end by 3 bases; junction bases not matched to a gene: 7. The CDR3 loop spans 15 amino acids. The CDR3 protein is CASSAWDRGGYEQYF. The CDR3 region has the DNA TGTGCCAGCAGCGCCTGGGACAGGGGAGGCTACGAGCAGTACTTC.

The J gene is TRBJ2-2, the V gene TRBV30; 7 bases are shared with TRBD1. Per the germline V gene, CDR1 is GTSNPN and CDR2 is SVGIG (reference sequence). The CDR3 extends over 16 amino acids. The V gene end was trimmed by 2 bases and the J gene end by 3 bases; junction bases not matched to a gene: 9. Written as DNA, the CDR3 is TGTGCCTGGAGTCCTACAGGGGACCCTGACACCGGGGAGCTGTTTTTT. Translation gives CAWSPTGDPDTGELFF.

The V gene is TRBV7-9, the J gene TRBJ1-2; D is ambiguous. The CDR3 covers 13 residues. Germline values: CDR1 SEHNR, CDR2 FQNEAQ (reference sequence). Trimming pared 5 bases from V and 0 bases from J, leaving 7 bases between. This chain's CDR3 is CASSPGTNYGYTF. CDR3 in DNA: TGTGCCAGCAGCCCGGGTACTAACTATGGCTACACCTTC.

The chain has TRBV5-6 and TRBJ1-6; D is uncertain. The CDR3 is made up of 16 amino acids. Trimming took off 4 bases at V and 8 bases at J, with 19 bases between the two ends. The germline V gene has CDR1 SGHDT and CDR2 YYEEEE. CDR3 in amino acids: CASSQNSYIIDSPLHF. CDR3 nucleotides: TGTGCCAGCAGCCAAAATTCGTATATAATAGATTCACCCCTCCACTTT.

This rearrangement joins TRBV18 to TRBJ2-2; possibly TRBD1 for D (6 bases). V gave up 1 base and J gave up 0 bases, with 6 bases separating them. The CDR3 consists of 15 residues. Germline lookup yields CDR1 KGHSH and CDR2 LQKENI. CDR3 sequence: CASSPQGANTGELFF. DNA of the CDR3: TGTGCCAGCTCACCACAGGGGGCGAACACCGGGGAGCTGTTTTTT.

The table lists this clone with a few counts. V is TRBV5-4 and J is TRBJ2-5, with 8 bases that match TRBD2. The V and J ends lost 4 bases and 5 bases, in that order; junction bases with no gene match: 13. CDR1 is SGHNT, CDR2 YYREEE, per germline (reference sequence). CDR3 length equals 16 residues. CDR3 coding DNA: TGTGCCAGCAGCGACCAACGACTCGGGGGGGCGGAGACCCAGTACTTC. Translated: CASSDQRLGGAETQYF.

The chain combines TRBV10-3 with TRBJ2-5; weak D call: TRBD1 (5 bases). Germline-derived CDR1 and CDR2 are ENHRY and SYGVKD. The CDR3 extends over 13 amino acids. Trimming removed 7 bases from V and 5 bases from J, with 14 bases in between. The CDR3 here is CAINQGVQETQYF. The CDR3 DNA is TGTGCCATCAACCAGGGTGTGCAGGAGACCCAGTACTTC.

The chain joins TRBV30 to TRBJ2-7; tentative D call: TRBD2 (5 bases). Trimming shortened V by 3 bases and J by 4 bases, and 7 bases separated the two germline ends. This CDR3 spans 11 amino acids. Germline V gene sequence: CDR1 GTSNPN, CDR2 SVGIG (reference sequence). The CDR3 spells CAWRRGYEQYF. CDR3 bases: TGTGCCTGGAGAAGAGGGTACGAGCAGTACTTC.

The CDR3 DNA is TGTGCCAGCAGTTCAGGGGCCTATGGCTACACCTTC. As protein: CASSSGAYGYTF. The V and J genes are TRBV6-5 and TRBJ1-2, with D possibly being TRBD1 (6 bases). Germline loops: CDR1 MNHEY, CDR2 SVGAGI. Trimming stripped 4 bases from V and 4 bases from J, with 7 bases between. The CDR3 spans 12 residues.

The chain combines TRBV4-3 with TRBJ2-2; D is unresolved. V was clipped by 0 bases and J by 2 bases, with 7 bases between them. This CDR3 has 15 residues. CDR1 LGHNA and CDR2 YSLEER come from the germline V gene. The CDR3: CASSQEAGNTGELFF. CDR3 coding DNA: TGCGCCAGCAGCCAAGAGGCAGGTAACACCGGGGAGCTGTTTTTT.

This clone was seen once. This chain uses TRBV2 with TRBJ1-5; 8 positions agree with TRBD1. This CDR3 comprises 14 residues. Germline trimming cut 2 bases from V and 7 bases from J; bases unmatched to any gene: 4. From germline, CDR1 is SNHLY and CDR2 FYNNEI. CDR3 DNA: TGTGCCAGCAGTGAACAGGGGGCCCGACAGCCCCAGCATTTT. Its translation: CASSEQGARQPQHF.

The chain carries TRBV3-1 (or the pseudogene TRBV3-2) and TRBJ1-1, with a possible D match to TRBD1 (6 bases). V lost 0 bases, J lost 1 base, and 12 bases lay in between. Germline-derived CDR1 and CDR2 are LGHDT and YNNKEL (reference sequence). The length of the CDR3 is 16 residues. CDR3 amino acids: CASSQDPGTPNTEAFF. Here the CDR3 DNA reads TGTGCCAGCAGCCAAGACCCCGGGACACCGAACACTGAAGCTTTCTTT.

This chain connects TRBV18 to TRBJ2-1; no clear D. CDR1 KGHSH and CDR2 LQKENI come from the germline V gene. This CDR3 spans 14 amino acids. Trimming took off 4 bases at V and 0 bases at J, with 7 bases between the two ends. The CDR3 sequence: CASSQQSSYNEQFF. The CDR3 nucleotides read TGTGCCAGCTCACAACAAAGCTCCTACAATGAGCAGTTCTTC.

The V call is TRBV19, the J call TRBJ1-1; D ambiguous. Deletions cut 4 bases from V and 1 base from J, with 10 bases between. Germline assignment: CDR1 LNHDA and CDR2 SQIVND (reference sequence). There are 14 residues in the CDR3. The CDR3 sequence: CASSRARPNTEAFF. DNA of the CDR3: TGTGCCAGTAGTAGAGCCAGGCCGAACACTGAAGCTTTCTTT.

The chain recombines TRBV2 with TRBJ2-5; D is ambiguous. V lost 6 bases to trimming and J lost 5 bases, with 13 bases between them. CDR3 length equals 13 residues. CDR1 and CDR2 from the germline V gene are SNHLY and FYNNEI. This chain's CDR3 is CASSPIKQETQYF. Written as DNA, the CDR3 is TGTGCCAGCAGCCCGATCAAACAGGAGACCCAGTACTTC.

The gene calls are TRBV7-9 and TRBJ2-7, with D possibly being TRBD2 (6 bases). The ends were cut back, 4 bases at V and 0 bases at J, with 13 bases in the middle. The CDR3 loop spans 15 amino acids. The germline CDR1 and CDR2 sequences are SEHNR and FQNEAQ (reference sequence). In DNA form, the CDR3 reads TGTGCCAGCAGCTCCCGACTAGACAACTCCTACGAGCAGTACTTC. Its translation: CASSSRLDNSYEQYF.

V usage is TRBV30 and J usage is TRBJ1-6, with D unresolved. V shed 0 bases and J shed 0 bases, with 9 bases lying between them. This CDR3 region has 16 residues. Germline CDR1 and CDR2: GTSNPN and SVGIG (reference sequence). The CDR3, as DNA: TGTGCCTGGAGTGTACTTGGGCACTCCTATAATTCACCCCTCCACTTT. The encoded protein is CAWSVLGHSYNSPLHF.

The chain has TRBV23-1 and TRBJ2-7; 7 bases are a match to TRBD1. TRBV23-1 carries the ORF label, with uncertain function. This CDR3 is built from 17 residues. J was trimmed by 6 bases and V by 2 bases; bases with no gene match: 16. CDR3 DNA: TGCGCCAGCAGTCAAACCGAACCGGGACAGAGGTGGTTCGAGCAGTACTTC. Translating it yields CASSQTEPGQRWFEQYF.

The sample holds one count of this clone. The chain links TRBV19 to TRBJ1-5; no reliable D call. The CDR3 has 12 amino acids. CDR1 and CDR2 from the germline V gene are LNHDA and SQIVND (reference sequence). V was clipped by 6 bases and J by 2 bases, with 5 bases between them. DNA of the CDR3: TGTGCCAGTAGGGAGGGCAATCAGCCCCAGCATTTT. It yields the protein CASREGNQPQHF.

This clone occurred once. This chain connects TRBV25-1 to TRBJ2-6; D uncertain. CDR1 is MGHDK and CDR2 is SYGVNS in the germline V gene. Trimming stripped 3 bases from V and 1 base from J, with 10 bases between. The length of the CDR3 is 16 residues. CDR3 region: CASSESLTSGANVLTF. CDR3 sequence (DNA): TGTGCCAGCAGTGAGAGCCTCACGTCTGGGGCCAACGTCCTGACTTTC.

V usage is TRBV29-1 and J usage is TRBJ2-7; D possibly corresponds to TRBD1 (5 bases). This CDR3 has 12 amino acids. Looked up from germline, CDR1 is SQVTM and CDR2 is ANQGSEA. V was trimmed by 6 bases and J by 6 bases, leaving 15 bases between them. This CDR3 reads CSVVFQGSEQYF. The DNA for the CDR3 is TGCAGCGTCGTCTTTCAGGGTTCCGAGCAGTACTTC.

About this clone itself: This may come from a read error, since a much larger clone is one base off. The V gene is TRBV20-1, the J gene TRBJ1-5; D gene unclear. CDR3 length equals 13 residues. V lost 3 bases, J lost 1 base, and 7 bases lay in between. CDR1 is DFQATT, CDR2 SNEGSKA, per germline (reference sequence). In nucleotides, the CDR3 is TGCAGTGCTAGTCGCGGCAGCAATCAGCCCCAGCATTTT. Protein: CSASRGSNQPQHF.

CDR3 sequence: CASSFGGATQNTQYF. The CDR3 DNA is TGTGCCAGCAGCTTCGGGGGAGCTACACAAAATACGCAGTATTTT. This chain connects TRBV7-3 to TRBJ2-3; TRBD2 might be the D (6 bases). V gave up 3 bases and J gave up 7 bases, with 17 bases separating them. The CDR3 has 15 residues. Germline loops: CDR1 SGHTA, CDR2 FQGTGA. Full variable domain (rest looked up from reference TRBV7-3 and TRBJ2-3): GAGVSQTPSNKVTEKGKYVELRCDPISGHTALYWYRQSLGQGPEFLIYFQGTGAADDSGLPNDRFFAVRPEGSVSTLKIQRTERGDSAVYLCASSFGGATQNTQYFGPGTRLTVL.